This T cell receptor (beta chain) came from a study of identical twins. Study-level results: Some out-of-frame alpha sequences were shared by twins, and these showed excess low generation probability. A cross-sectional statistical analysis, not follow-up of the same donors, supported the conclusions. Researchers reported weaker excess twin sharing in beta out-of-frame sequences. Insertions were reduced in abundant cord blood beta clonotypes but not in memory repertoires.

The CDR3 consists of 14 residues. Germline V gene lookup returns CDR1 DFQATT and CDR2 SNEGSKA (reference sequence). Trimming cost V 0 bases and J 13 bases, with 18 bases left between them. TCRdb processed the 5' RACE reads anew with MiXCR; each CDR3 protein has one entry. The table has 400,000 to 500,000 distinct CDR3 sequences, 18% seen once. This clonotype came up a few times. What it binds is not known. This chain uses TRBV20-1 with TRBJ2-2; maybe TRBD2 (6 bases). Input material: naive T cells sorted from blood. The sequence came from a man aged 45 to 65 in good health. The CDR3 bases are TGCAGTGCTAGAGATGGCAGTAAGGTCGGGAGGCTGTTTTTT. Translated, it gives CSARDGSKVGRLFF.